These T cell receptor beta chains were read from a single sample in a study of blood T cell repertoires in COVID-19. Here immunoSEQ multiplex PCR was the method, and the copy in TCRdb shows in-frame clones only, minus some. The sample holds 350,000 or so clones, around 83% seen once. Sequencing used peripheral blood. The receptors were sampled from a man aged 25-40 years with active or convalescent COVID-19. The CDR3 runs from the conserved cysteine through the conserved F or W.

V gene: TRBV19; J gene: TRBJ2-1; CDR3 protein: CASSNLAGGTVPYNEQFF
V gene: TRBV19; J gene: TRBJ2-4; CDR3 protein: CASSMWDNQLENIQYF
V gene: TRBV3-1/TRBV3-2; J gene: TRBJ2-5; CDR3 protein: CASSQASGAETQYF
V gene: TRBV11-2; J gene: TRBJ2-3; CDR3 protein: CASSLDLTSDTQYF
V gene: TRBV29-1; J gene: TRBJ1-1; CDR3 protein: CSVGGIGAGTEAFF
V gene: TRBV3-1/TRBV3-2; J gene: TRBJ1-1; CDR3 protein: CASSQEGWGQPNTEAFF
V gene: TRBV7-2; J gene: TRBJ2-3; CDR3 protein: CASSPTGGADTQYF
V gene: TRBV3-1/TRBV3-2; J gene: TRBJ1-2; CDR3 protein: CASSLDSLANYGYTF
V gene: TRBV10-3; J gene: TRBJ2-1; CDR3 protein: CAISEEAGSGNEQFF
V gene: TRBV5-5; J gene: TRBJ2-1; CDR3 protein: CASSLEGTVNEQFF
V gene: TRBV2; J gene: TRBJ1-1; CDR3 protein: CASRGHTEAFF
V gene: TRBV7-9; J gene: TRBJ2-1; CDR3 protein: CASDARTNLRDRYNEQFF
V gene: TRBV4-2; J gene: TRBJ2-7; CDR3 protein: CASSQVEGISYEQYF
V gene: TRBV7-7; J gene: TRBJ2-3; CDR3 protein: CASSLGTSGTDTQYF
V gene: TRBV7-9; J gene: TRBJ2-7; CDR3 protein: CASSYVSEVYEQYF
V gene: TRBV24-1; J gene: TRBJ2-1; CDR3 protein: CATSFSGDYNEQFF
V gene: TRBV5-6; J gene: TRBJ1-3; CDR3 protein: CASSLFISGNTIYF
V gene: TRBV28; J gene: TRBJ1-3; CDR3 protein: CASGASGNTIYF
V gene: TRBV9; J gene: TRBJ1-3; CDR3 protein: CASSARVKGNTIYF
V gene: TRBV18; J gene: TRBJ1-2; CDR3 protein: CASSPETGDGYTF
V gene: TRBV6-6; J gene: TRBJ1-1; CDR3 protein: CASSYSRNTEAFF
V gene: TRBV28; J gene: TRBJ1-1; CDR3 protein: CASMRGLNTEAFF
V gene: TRBV7-2; J gene: TRBJ2-3; CDR3 protein: CASSITSGITDTQYF
V gene: TRBV15; J gene: TRBJ1-6; CDR3 protein: CATSRGSRSVDSPLHF
V gene: TRBV14; J gene: TRBJ2-7; CDR3 protein: CASSQDRTGSPYEQYF
V gene: TRBV23-1; J gene: TRBJ1-1; CDR3 protein: CASSQSSQGRLDTEAFF
V gene: TRBV27; J gene: TRBJ1-3; CDR3 protein: CASSLSWRGNTIYF
V gene: TRBV7-8; J gene: TRBJ2-7; CDR3 protein: CASSLTVRTDYEQYF
V gene: TRBV12-3/TRBV12-4; J gene: TRBJ1-1; CDR3 protein: CASRRKEVTEAFF
V gene: TRBV6-1; J gene: TRBJ1-5; CDR3 protein: CASSEIQGVGQPQHF
V gene: TRBV9; J gene: TRBJ1-2; CDR3 protein: CASSDSSDRVFLGYGYTF
V gene: TRBV11-3; J gene: TRBJ1-6; CDR3 protein: CASSARQALNSPLHF
V gene: TRBV9; J gene: TRBJ1-4; CDR3 protein: CASSVDYTTNEKLFF
V gene: TRBV5-4; J gene: TRBJ1-2; CDR3 protein: CASSLIRTDYVQGYTF
V gene: TRBV19; J gene: TRBJ1-2; CDR3 protein: CASTPSGGAYYGYTF
V gene: TRBV25-1; J gene: TRBJ2-7; CDR3 protein: CASSDSVSYEQYF
V gene: TRBV28; J gene: TRBJ1-2; CDR3 protein: CASREGNGYTF
V gene: TRBV18; J gene: TRBJ2-7; CDR3 protein: CASSPSKSSYEQYF
V gene: TRBV24-1; J gene: TRBJ2-1; CDR3 protein: CATSAGGGSEQFF
V gene: TRBV27; J gene: TRBJ1-1; CDR3 protein: CASSLGTHTEAFF
V gene: TRBV7-6; J gene: TRBJ2-7; CDR3 protein: CASSSQQGGSDEQYF
V gene: TRBV30; J gene: TRBJ1-5; CDR3 protein: CAWNRDRGNQPQHF
V gene: TRBV3-1/TRBV3-2; J gene: TRBJ2-7; CDR3 protein: CASSSGQFREQYF
V gene: TRBV25-1; J gene: TRBJ2-7; CDR3 protein: CASSLGGGTGADEQYF
V gene: TRBV19; J gene: TRBJ1-1; CDR3 protein: CASSPRDRVSTEAFF
V gene: TRBV7-9; J gene: TRBJ2-3; CDR3 protein: CASRFQGTDTQYF
V gene: TRBV11-1; J gene: TRBJ1-3; CDR3 protein: CASSLRTISGNTIYF
V gene: TRBV5-1; J gene: TRBJ1-1; CDR3 protein: CASSMSDRARIAFF
V gene: TRBV24-1; J gene: TRBJ2-2; CDR3 protein: CATRASGGRTGELFF
V gene: TRBV30; J gene: TRBJ1-6; CDR3 protein: CAFRTGFRSPLHF
V gene: TRBV5-6; J gene: TRBJ1-4; CDR3 protein: CASSLGGWRANEKLFF
V gene: TRBV4-2; J gene: TRBJ1-4; CDR3 protein: CASSQDKGSTRFGLFF
V gene: TRBV19; J gene: TRBJ1-5; CDR3 protein: CASSPTDQPQHF